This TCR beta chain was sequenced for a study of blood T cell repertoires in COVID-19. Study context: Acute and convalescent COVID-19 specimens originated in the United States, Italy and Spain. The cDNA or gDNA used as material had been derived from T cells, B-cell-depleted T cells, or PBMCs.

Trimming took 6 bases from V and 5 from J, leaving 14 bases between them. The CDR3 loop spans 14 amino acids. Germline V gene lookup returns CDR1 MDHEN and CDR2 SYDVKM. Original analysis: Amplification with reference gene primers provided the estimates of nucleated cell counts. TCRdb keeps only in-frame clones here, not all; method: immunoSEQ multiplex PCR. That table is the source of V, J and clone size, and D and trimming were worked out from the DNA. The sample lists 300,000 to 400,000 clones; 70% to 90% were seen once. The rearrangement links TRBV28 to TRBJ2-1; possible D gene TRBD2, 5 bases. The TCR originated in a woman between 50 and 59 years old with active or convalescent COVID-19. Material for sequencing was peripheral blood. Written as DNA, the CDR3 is TGTGCCAGCAGCTTTGCGGGCAGCAACAATGAGCAGTTCTTC. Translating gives CASSFAGSNNEQFF.